The T cell receptor beta chain described here comes from a study of blood T cells in healthy people across ages (dated by TCRdb to 2015 to 2017). Some background on the complete study: In model experiments, template switching captured roughly one uniquely barcoded TCR beta cDNA molecule for every two T cells. To avoid experimental bias, donors of different ages were spread randomly across the sequencing lanes. To track age-related changes in TCR beta repertoire diversity, the study relied on deep sequencing normalized with unique cDNA molecular identifiers. Donors were grouped into four age groups: young (average about 15 years), middle-aged (39), aged (around 62) and long-lived (just over 80). The study analyzed two additional independent replicas of 1 million unique cDNA reads from the same blood draw for two donors, one aged 18 to 29 and one aged 80 or older.

The donors were some 36 Caucasian individuals from Russia, aged roughly 6 to 100 years, who were systemically healthy. Approximately 11 milliliters of peripheral blood were drawn from each donor into EDTA-treated Vacutainer tubes. Ficoll-Paque density-gradient centrifugation was used to isolate PBMCs, with at least 6.5 million obtained per sample. Trizol reagent was used to extract total RNA from PBMCs, with at least 5.5 micrograms per sample. Naive CD45RAhigh/CD27high T cell percentages were measured by flow cytometry on a PBMC aliquot from every donor. The sample holds a few counts of this clonotype. The antigen it recognizes is unknown. The record has no base qualities; no much larger clone is one base away. What the work shows at the level of the full study, not this receptor alone: Bulk unsorted PBMC profiling prevented conclusive comparison of naive and antigen-experienced compartments. A strong correlation was found between observed TCR beta diversity and the percentage of naive T cells measured by flow cytometry. Compared with the aged group, the long-lived group had more naive CD4+ T cells, fewer expanded clones and increased TCR diversity, suggesting age selection. As age increased, observed TCR beta diversity per million T cells dropped in a roughly linear way, and a significant reduction was already evident by age 40. The CMV infection status of donors was not known, potentially confounding age-related changes in expanded clonotypes. Estimates of total diversity from one million sequenced T cells were regarded as lower bounds and underestimates.

The receptor library was made with 5' RACE. The sequencer listed for this sample is Illumina HiSeq 2500. A second PCR of roughly 7 to 12 cycles was run with a J-beta primer mix and a sample-barcoded 5' primer. A template-switch 5' adaptor carrying 12 random nucleotides introduced a unique molecular identifier onto each TCR beta cDNA molecule. At least 2.5 million CDR3-containing paired-end reads were obtained from each sample. All of the RNA was converted into first-strand cDNA using the Mint cDNA synthesis kit, with a TRBC-specific oligonucleotide serving as the primer. Following uracil-DNA glycosylase treatment, a first 18-cycle PCR with universal primers M1SS and BC2_uni_R was performed on all cDNA. The study's processing was this. Normalization of each sample was performed by random selection of 1 million high-quality reads, each carrying a distinct molecular identifier. Instead of being binned into consensus sequences, reads that shared molecular identifiers were thrown out. CDR3 identification, clonotype clustering and error correction used MiTCR with a Q25 quality threshold and the strictest error-elimination algorithm. Lower-bound total TCR beta diversity was estimated with a nonparametric unseen species model using Euler transformation. The public reads were reanalyzed by TCRdb: fastp trimming at Q25, MiXCR alignment, in-frame beta chains only. Here each entry gathers all rows of one CDR3 protein and keeps the most common genes and DNA. TCRdb, not the original authors, processed these V and J calls. The sample table holds 1,500,000 or so distinct CDR3 sequences, of which roughly 64% were seen once. In total, the top ten clones hold under 8.5% of the sample.

The specimen was blood. This TCR derives from a young man in good health.

The CDR3 protein is CASSSTTVYEQYF. In nucleotides, the sequence is TGTGCCAGCAGCTCCACTACAGTCTACGAGCAGTACTTC. The V gene is TRBV6-6 and the J gene is TRBJ2-7, with no confidently assigned D gene. Relative to germline, V is 6 bases shorter and J is 3 bases shorter, with 12 bases between their ends. Its CDR3 holds 13 amino acids, cysteine through phenylalanine. The CDR3 DNA has 39 bases and is translated from base 1. CDR1 and CDR2 were assigned from the germline V gene (reference sequence) as MNHNY and SVGAGI.